What follows describes a single T cell receptor (beta chain). The CDR3 contains 15 residues. Germline CDR1 and CDR2: SGHVS and FNYEAQ. Libraries used 5'RACE template switching adding universal primer site and UMIs. No DNA is given; TCRdb re-called the 5' RACE reads and lists each CDR3 protein once. Here the sample table reports roughly 160,000 distinct CDR3 sequences. This specimen belongs to a study of T cells expressing NK-cell markers. This rearrangement joins TRBV7-6 to TRBJ2-2; TCRdb names TRBD1, which stays unverified in the absence of DNA. The sequenced material came from blood T cells: a sorted CD56 or NKG2C T cell subset, CD4+ or CD8+ T cells, or bulk PBMC T cells (not recorded which). The TCR was taken from a man between 18 and 69 years old in good health. The CDR3 protein is CASSMGTGGNGELFF.